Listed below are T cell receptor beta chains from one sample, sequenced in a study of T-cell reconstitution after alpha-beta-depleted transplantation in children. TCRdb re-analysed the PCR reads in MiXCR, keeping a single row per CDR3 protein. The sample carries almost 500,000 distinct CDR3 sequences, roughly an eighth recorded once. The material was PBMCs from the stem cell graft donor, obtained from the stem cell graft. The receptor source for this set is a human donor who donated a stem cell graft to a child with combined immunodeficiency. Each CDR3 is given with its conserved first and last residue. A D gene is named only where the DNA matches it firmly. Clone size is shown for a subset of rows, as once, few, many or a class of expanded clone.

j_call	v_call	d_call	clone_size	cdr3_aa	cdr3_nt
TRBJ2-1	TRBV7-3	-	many	CASSLISGVTGNEQFF	TGTGCCAGCAGCTTAATATCGGGAGTAACTGGCAATGAGCAGTTCTTC
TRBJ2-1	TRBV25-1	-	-	CASSDSGFWNEQFF	TGTGCCAGCAGTGATTCAGGGTTCTGGAATGAGCAGTTCTTC
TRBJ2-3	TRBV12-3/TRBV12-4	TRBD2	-	CASSFGPSGRDTDTQYF	TGTGCCAGCAGTTTCGGGCCTAGCGGGCGGGACACAGATACGCAGTATTTT
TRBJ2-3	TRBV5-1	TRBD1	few	CASSLAGQGSSDTQYF	TGCGCCAGCAGCTTGGCCGGACAGGGTAGTTCAGATACGCAGTATTTT
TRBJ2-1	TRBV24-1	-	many	CATSDAKVGVFNEQFF	TGTGCCACCAGTGACGCAAAGGTTGGAGTTTTCAATGAGCAGTTCTTC
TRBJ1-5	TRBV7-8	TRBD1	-	CASSWNRGDQPQHF	TGTGCCAGCAGCTGGAACAGGGGAGATCAGCCCCAGCATTTT
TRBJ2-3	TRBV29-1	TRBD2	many	CSVEDDGTSSDTQYF	TGCAGCGTTGAAGATGATGGGACTAGCTCAGATACGCAGTATTTT
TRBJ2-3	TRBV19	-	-	CASSALTADTQYF	TGTGCCAGTAGTGCCCTGACGGCAGATACGCAGTATTTT
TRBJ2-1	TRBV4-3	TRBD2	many	CASSQVERGNNEQFF	TGCGCCAGCAGCCAAGTTGAGCGGGGTAACAATGAGCAGTTCTTC
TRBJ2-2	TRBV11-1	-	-	CASSSIRRKNTGELFF	TGTGCCAGCAGCTCAATAAGGCGGAAGAACACCGGGGAGCTGTTTTTT